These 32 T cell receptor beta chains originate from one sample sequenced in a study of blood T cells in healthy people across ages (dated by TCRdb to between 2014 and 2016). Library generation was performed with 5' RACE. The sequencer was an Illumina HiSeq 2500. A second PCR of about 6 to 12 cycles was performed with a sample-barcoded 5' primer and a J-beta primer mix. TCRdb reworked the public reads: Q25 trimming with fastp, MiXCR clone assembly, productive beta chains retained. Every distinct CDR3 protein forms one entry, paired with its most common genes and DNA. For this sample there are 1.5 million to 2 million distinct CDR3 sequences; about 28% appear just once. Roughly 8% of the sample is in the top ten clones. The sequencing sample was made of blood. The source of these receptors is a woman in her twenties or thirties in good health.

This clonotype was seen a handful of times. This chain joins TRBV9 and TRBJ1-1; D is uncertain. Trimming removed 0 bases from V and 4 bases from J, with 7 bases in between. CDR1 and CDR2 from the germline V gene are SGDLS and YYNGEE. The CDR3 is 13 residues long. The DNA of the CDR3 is TGTGCCAGCAGCGTAGCAATGAGCACTGAAGCTTTCTTT. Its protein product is CASSVAMSTEAFF.

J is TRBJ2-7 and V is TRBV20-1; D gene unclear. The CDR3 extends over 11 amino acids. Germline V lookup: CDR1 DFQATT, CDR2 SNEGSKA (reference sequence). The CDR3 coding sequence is TGCTTAGCAGCAAACGGATACGAGCAGTACTTC. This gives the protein CLAANGYEQYF.

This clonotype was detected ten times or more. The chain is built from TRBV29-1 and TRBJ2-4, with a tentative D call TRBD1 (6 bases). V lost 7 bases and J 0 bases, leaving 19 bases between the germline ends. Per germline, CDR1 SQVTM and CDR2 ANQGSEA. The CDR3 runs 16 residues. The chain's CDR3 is CSGGYMGAGAKNIQYF. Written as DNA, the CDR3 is TGCAGCGGGGGGTACATGGGGGCGGGAGCCAAAAACATTCAGTACTTC.

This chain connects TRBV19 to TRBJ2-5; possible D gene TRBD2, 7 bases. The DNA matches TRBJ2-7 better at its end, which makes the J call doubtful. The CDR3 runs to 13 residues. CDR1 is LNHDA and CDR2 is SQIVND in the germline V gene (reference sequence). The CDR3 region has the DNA TGTGCCAGTAATGCGGGGGCGCGTTCCGAGCAGTACTTC. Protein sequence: CASNAGARSEQYF.

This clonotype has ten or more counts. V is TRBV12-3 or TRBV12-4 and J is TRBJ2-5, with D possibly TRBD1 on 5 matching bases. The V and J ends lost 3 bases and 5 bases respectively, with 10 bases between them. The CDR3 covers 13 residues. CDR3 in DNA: TGTGCCAGCAGTTTTCTAGGGGTTGAGACCCAGTACTTC. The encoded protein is CASSFLGVETQYF.

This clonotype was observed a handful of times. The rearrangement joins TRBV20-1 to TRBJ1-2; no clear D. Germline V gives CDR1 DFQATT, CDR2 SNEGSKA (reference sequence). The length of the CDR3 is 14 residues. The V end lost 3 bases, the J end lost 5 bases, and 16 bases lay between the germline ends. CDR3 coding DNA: TGCAGTGCTAGCCCCGCGAGAGTGAGTTATGGCTACACCTTC. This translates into CSASPARVSYGYTF.

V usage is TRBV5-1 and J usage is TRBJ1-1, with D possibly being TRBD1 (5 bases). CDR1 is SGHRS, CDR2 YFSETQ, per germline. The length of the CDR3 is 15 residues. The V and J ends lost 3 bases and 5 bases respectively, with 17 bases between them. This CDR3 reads CASSSMTEGRTEAFF. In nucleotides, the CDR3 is TGCGCCAGCAGCTCGATGACCGAGGGGAGGACTGAAGCTTTCTTT. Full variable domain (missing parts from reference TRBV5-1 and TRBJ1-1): KAGVTQTPRYLIKTRGQQVTLSCSPISGHRSVSWYQQTPGQGLQFLFEYFSETQRNKGNFPGRFSGRQFSNSRSEMNVSTLELGDSALYLCASSSMTEGRTEAFFGQGTRLTVV.

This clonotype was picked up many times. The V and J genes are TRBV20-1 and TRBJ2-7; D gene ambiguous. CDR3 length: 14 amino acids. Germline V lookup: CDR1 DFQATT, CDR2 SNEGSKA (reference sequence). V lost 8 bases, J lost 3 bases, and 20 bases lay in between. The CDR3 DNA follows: TGCAGTTCCGACCCTATGAACGGAGACTACGAGCAGTACTTC. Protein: CSSDPMNGDYEQYF.

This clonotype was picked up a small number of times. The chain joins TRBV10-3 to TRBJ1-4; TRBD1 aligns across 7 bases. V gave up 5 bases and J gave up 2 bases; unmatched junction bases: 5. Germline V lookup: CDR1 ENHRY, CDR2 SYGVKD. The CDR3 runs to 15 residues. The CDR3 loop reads CAISKKQGTNEKLFF. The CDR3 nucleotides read TGTGCCATCAGTAAAAAACAGGGGACTAATGAAAAACTGTTTTTT.

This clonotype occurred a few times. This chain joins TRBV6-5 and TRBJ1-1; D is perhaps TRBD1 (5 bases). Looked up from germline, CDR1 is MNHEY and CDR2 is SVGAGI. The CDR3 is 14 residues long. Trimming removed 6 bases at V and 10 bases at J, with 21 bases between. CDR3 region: CASSRLPRDRLAFF. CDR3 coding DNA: TGTGCCAGCAGCCGACTACCGCGGGACCGCCTAGCTTTCTTT.

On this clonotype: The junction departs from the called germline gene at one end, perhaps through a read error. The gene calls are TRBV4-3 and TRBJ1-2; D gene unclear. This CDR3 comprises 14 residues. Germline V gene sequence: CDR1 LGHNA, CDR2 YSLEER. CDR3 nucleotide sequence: TGCGCCAGCAGCCAAGATCTGGGGTACTATGACTACACCTTC. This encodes CASSQDLGYYDYTF.

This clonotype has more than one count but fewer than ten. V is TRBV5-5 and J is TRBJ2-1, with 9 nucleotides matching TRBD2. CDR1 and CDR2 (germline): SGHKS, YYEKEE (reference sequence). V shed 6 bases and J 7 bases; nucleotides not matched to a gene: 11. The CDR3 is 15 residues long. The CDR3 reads CASTSRLAVRNEQFF. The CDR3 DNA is TGTGCCAGCACATCCCGACTAGCGGTTAGGAATGAGCAGTTCTTC.

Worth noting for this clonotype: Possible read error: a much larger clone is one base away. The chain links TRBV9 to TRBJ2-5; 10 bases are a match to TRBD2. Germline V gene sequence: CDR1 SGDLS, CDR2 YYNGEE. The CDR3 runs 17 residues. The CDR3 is CASSYRDGTSVQETRYF. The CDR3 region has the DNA TGTGCCAGCAGCTACCGAGACGGGACTAGCGTTCAAGAGACCCGGTACTTC.

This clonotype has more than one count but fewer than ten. CDR3 protein: CASSPTARSYYGYTF. In DNA form, the CDR3 reads TGTGCCAGCTCACCTACGGCGAGGAGTTACTATGGCTACACCTTC. The chain couples TRBV18 to TRBJ1-2; D remains unclear. The CDR3 loop spans 15 amino acids. Trimming took 3 bases from V and 3 from J, leaving 14 bases between them. Germline-derived CDR1 and CDR2 are KGHSH and LQKENI.

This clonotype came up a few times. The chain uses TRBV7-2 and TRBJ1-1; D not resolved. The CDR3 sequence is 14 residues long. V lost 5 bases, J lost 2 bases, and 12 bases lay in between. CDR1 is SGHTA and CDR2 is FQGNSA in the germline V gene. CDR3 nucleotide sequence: TGTGCCAGCAGCCCCTCAGGAAGAAACACTGAAGCTTTCTTT. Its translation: CASSPSGRNTEAFF.

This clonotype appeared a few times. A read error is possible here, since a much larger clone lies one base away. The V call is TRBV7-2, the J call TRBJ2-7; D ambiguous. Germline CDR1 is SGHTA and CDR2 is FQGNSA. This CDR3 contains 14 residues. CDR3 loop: CASSLGLNSYGQYF. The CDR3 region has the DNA TGTGCCAGCAGCTTAGGACTTAACTCCTACGGGCAGTACTTC.

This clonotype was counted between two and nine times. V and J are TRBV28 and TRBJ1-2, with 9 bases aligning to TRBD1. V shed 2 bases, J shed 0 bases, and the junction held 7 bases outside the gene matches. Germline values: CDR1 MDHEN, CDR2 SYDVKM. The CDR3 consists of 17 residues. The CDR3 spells CASSLVGQGTANYGYTF. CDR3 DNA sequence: TGTGCCAGCAGTTTAGTCGGACAGGGGACAGCTAACTATGGCTACACCTTC.

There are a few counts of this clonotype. CDR3 region: CSARASGSLIYNEQFF. CDR3 DNA: TGCAGTGCTAGGGCTAGCGGGAGCTTAATTTACAATGAGCAGTTCTTC. The chain links TRBV20-1 to TRBJ2-1; 10 bases align to TRBD2. Germline CDR1 DFQATT, CDR2 SNEGSKA (reference sequence). CDR3 length: 16 residues. Trimming cost V 3 bases and J 4 bases; bases outside gene matches: 9.

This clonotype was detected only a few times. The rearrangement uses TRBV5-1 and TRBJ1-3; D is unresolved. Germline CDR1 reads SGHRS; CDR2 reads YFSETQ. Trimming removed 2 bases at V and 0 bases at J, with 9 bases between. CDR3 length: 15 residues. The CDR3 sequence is CASSFDGDSGNTIYF. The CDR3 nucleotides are TGCGCCAGCAGCTTTGACGGCGACTCTGGAAACACCATATATTTT.

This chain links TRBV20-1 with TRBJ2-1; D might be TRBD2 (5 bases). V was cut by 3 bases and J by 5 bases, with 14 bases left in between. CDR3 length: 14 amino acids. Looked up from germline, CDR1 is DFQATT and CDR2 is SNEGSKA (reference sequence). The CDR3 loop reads CSASPAGGNNEQFF. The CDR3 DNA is TGCAGTGCTAGCCCGGCGGGCGGAAACAATGAGCAGTTCTTC.

CDR3 amino acids: CSARDTSGGAREQFF. The CDR3 DNA reads TGCAGTGCTAGAGATACCAGCGGGGGGGCCCGCGAGCAGTTCTTC. The chain joins TRBV20-1 to TRBJ2-1; 10 bases fit TRBD2. Trimming took 0 bases from V and 10 from J; bases not matched to a gene: 9. The CDR3 contains 15 residues. Germline V gene lookup returns CDR1 DFQATT and CDR2 SNEGSKA (reference sequence).

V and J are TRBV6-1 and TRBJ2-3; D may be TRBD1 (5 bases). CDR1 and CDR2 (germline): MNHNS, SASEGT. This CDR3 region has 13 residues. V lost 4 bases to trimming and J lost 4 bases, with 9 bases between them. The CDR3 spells CASSVDSPDTQYF. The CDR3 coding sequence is TGTGCCAGCAGTGTCGACAGCCCAGATACGCAGTATTTT.

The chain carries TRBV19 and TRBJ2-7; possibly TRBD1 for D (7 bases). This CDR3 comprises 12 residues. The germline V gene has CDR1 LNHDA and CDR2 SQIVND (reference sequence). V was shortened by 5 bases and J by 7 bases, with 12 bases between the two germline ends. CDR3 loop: CASSAGQREQYF. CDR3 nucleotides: TGTGCCAGTAGTGCGGGACAGCGTGAGCAGTACTTC.

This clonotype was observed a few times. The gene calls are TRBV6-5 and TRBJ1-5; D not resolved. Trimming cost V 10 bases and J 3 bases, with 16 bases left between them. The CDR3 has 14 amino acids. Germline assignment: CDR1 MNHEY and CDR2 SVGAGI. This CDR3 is CATANGRTNQPQHF. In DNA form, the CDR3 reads TGTGCCACCGCCAACGGACGTACCAATCAGCCCCAGCATTTT.

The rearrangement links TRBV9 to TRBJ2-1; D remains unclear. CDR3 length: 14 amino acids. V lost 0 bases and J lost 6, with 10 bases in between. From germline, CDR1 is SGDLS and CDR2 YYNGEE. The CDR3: CASSVAGLGNEQFF. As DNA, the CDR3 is TGTGCCAGCAGCGTAGCCGGGCTCGGCAATGAGCAGTTCTTC.

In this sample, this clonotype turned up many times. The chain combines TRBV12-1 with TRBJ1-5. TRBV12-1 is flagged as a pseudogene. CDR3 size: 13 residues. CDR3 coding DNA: TGTGCCAGCAGCTTTGTTTGCAATCAGCCCCAGCATTTT. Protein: CASSFVCNQPQHF.

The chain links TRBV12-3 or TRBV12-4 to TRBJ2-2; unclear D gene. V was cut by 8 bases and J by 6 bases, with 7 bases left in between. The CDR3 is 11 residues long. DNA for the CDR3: TGTGCCAGCGCAGGAGCCGGGGAGCTGTTTTTT. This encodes CASAGAGELFF.

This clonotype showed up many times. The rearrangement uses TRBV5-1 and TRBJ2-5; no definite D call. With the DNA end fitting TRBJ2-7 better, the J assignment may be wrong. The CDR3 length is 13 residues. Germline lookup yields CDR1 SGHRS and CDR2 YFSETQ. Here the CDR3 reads CASSLEEVGEQYF. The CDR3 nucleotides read TGCGCCAGCAGCTTGGAAGAGGTAGGCGAGCAGTACTTC.

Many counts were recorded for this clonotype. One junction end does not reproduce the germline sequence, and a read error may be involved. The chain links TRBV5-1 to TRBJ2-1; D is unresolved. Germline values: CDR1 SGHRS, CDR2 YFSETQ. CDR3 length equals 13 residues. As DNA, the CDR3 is TGCGCCAGCAGGTTGGGTCCCTACAATGAGCAGTTCTTC. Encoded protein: CASRLGPYNEQFF.

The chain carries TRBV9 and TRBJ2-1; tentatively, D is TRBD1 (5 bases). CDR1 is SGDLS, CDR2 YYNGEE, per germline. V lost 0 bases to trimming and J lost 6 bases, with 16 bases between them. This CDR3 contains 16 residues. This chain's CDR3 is CASSVAEGARGNEQFF. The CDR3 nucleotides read TGTGCCAGCAGCGTAGCGGAAGGGGCCCGTGGCAATGAGCAGTTCTTC.

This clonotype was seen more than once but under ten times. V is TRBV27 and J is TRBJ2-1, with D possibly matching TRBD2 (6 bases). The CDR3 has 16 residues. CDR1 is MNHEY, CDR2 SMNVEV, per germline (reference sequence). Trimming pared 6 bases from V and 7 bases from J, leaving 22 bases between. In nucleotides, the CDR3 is TGTGCCAGCAGCCCAACCACATCCCGGGAGCTGAATGAGCAGTTCTTC. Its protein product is CASSPTTSRELNEQFF.

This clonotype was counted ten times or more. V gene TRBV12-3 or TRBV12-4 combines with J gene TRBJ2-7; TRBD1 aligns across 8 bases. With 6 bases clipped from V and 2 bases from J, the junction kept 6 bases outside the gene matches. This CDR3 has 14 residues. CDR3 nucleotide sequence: TGTGCCAGCAGAGCTGGGACAGGCCCCTACGAGCAGTACTTC. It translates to CASRAGTGPYEQYF.